Sequencing of this T cell receptor beta chain was carried out in a study of PD-1 blockade in classical Hodgkin lymphoma. Remarks on this clone: No antigen is known for it.

Study-level points and caveats: What caused the repertoire differences, perhaps disease activity or prior therapy, remains undefined. Partial responders and progressors had significantly lower baseline TCR diversity.

Time point defined: cycle 4 day 1 (C4D1), after about 6 weeks of nivolumab. Relapse was seen in all patients after autologous stem cell transplantation, and brentuximab vedotin exposure was variable. This CDR3 spans 17 amino acids. With 2 bases clipped from V and 5 bases from J, the junction kept 13 bases outside the gene matches. Sequencing used immunoSEQ multiplex PCR; TCRdb keeps in-frame clones, though not all of them. The sample has tens of thousands of clones; around 90% are singletons. The source is a human donor with classical Hodgkin lymphoma. The sample here was peripheral blood mononuclear cells (PBMCs), taken before the fourth cycle of nivolumab. The chain employs TRBV5-7 and TRBJ1-5, with 7 bases that match TRBD1. TRBV5-7 counts as an open reading frame of uncertain function. CDR3 loop: CASSFWGGQACDQPQHF. The CDR3 DNA sequence: TGTGCCAGCAGCTTTTGGGGTGGACAGGCCTGCGATCAGCCCCAGCATTTT.